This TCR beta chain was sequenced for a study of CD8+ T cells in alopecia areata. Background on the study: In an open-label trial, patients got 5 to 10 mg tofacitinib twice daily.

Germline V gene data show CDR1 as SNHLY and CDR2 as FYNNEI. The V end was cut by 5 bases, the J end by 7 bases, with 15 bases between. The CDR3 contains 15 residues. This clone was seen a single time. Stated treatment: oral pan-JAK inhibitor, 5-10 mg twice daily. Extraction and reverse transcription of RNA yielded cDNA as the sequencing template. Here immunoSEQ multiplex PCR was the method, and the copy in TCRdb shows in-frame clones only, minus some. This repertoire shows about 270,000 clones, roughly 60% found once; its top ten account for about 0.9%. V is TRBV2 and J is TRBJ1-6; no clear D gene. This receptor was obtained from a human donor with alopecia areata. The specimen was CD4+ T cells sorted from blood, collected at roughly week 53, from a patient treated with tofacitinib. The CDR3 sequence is CASSPLATRNSPLHF. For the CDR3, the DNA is TGTGCCAGCAGTCCCCTCGCGACCCGAAATTCACCCCTCCACTTT.